These 22 T cell receptor beta chains came from one sample sequenced in a study of blood T cell repertoires in COVID-19 (TCRdb year 2020). Receptor amplification or capture employed the immunoSEQ multiplex PCR assay. In TCRdb, the immuneACCESS table is reduced to in-frame sequences with V and J assigned. These tables do not hold every clone; where another copy was compared, an unresolved V gene accounts for under half, and the others remain unexplained. The table for this sample lists 65,000 to 80,000 clones; roughly 90% of them were counted only once. Approximately 9.1% of the sample lies in the top ten. Material: peripheral blood. These receptors all stem from a human donor in a cohort sampled during active COVID-19.

The V and J genes are TRBV4-3 and TRBJ2-5; D is ambiguous. Germline V lookup: CDR1 LGHNA, CDR2 YSLEER. The CDR3 length is 15 residues. Trimming shortened V by 0 bases and J by 6 bases, and 14 bases separated the two germline ends. DNA of the CDR3: TGCGCCAGCAGCCAAGATCTATTTGGGCTGCAGACCCAGTACTTC. It encodes CASSQDLFGLQTQYF.

The chain employs TRBV28 and TRBJ2-3; 7 nucleotides align to TRBD2. V lost 6 bases and J lost 2; bases outside the gene matches: 8. Germline-derived CDR1 and CDR2 are MDHEN and SYDVKM. The CDR3 extends over 15 amino acids. The CDR3 sequence: CASSLSGIVTDTQYF. The CDR3, as DNA: TGTGCCAGCAGCCTCAGCGGGATTGTCACAGATACGCAGTATTTT.

This sequence joins TRBV4-2 and TRBJ2-7; TRBD2 aligns across 8 bases. Germline loops: CDR1 LGHNA, CDR2 YNFKEQ. CDR3 size: 16 residues. Trimming cost V 0 bases and J 0 bases; bases outside gene matches: 4. CDR3 nucleotides: TGTGCCAGCAGCCAAGAGTACAGCGGGGGCTCCTACGAGCAGTACTTC. Protein: CASSQEYSGGSYEQYF.

This sequence joins TRBV7-9 and TRBJ2-5; a weak D match, TRBD1 (7 bases). Germline values: CDR1 SEHNR, CDR2 FQNEAQ (reference sequence). Trimming removed 5 bases at V and 2 bases at J, with 15 bases between. CDR3 length: 15 residues. This CDR3 reads CASSPARGAQETQYF. The CDR3 coding sequence is TGTGCCAGCAGCCCAGCCAGGGGGGCGCAAGAGACCCAGTACTTC.

The chain combines TRBV6-5 with TRBJ2-1; TRBD2 might be the D (6 bases). The germline V gene has CDR1 MNHEY and CDR2 SVGAGI. CDR3 size: 15 residues. With 5 bases removed from V and 4 bases from J, the gap between germline ends came to 15 bases. In nucleotides, the CDR3 is TGTGCCAGCAGTCCCGGGGTAGCGGTATACAATGAGCAGTTCTTC. Its translation is CASSPGVAVYNEQFF.

With regard to this clone: The same CDR3 can be traced to other DNA sequences in this sample. The gene calls are TRBV7-9 and TRBJ2-1; D perhaps matches TRBD2 (6 bases). Germline V CDR1 and CDR2: SEHNR, FQNEAQ (reference sequence). The CDR3 loop spans 19 amino acids. V was cut by 1 base and J by 0 bases, with 19 bases left in between. CDR3 protein: CASSLGIGGLGRSYNEQFF. CDR3 nucleotides: TGTGCCAGCAGCTTAGGGATTGGGGGGTTGGGGCGCTCCTACAATGAGCAGTTCTTC.

The genes are TRBV7-9 and TRBJ2-1; D not certain. This CDR3 has 15 amino acids. With 8 bases removed from V and 0 bases from J, the gap between germline ends came to 14 bases. Per germline, CDR1 SEHNR and CDR2 FQNEAQ (reference sequence). The CDR3 nucleotides are TGTGCCAGCGATCCCTCAGGCTCCTCCTACAATGAGCAGTTCTTC. It translates to CASDPSGSSYNEQFF. Full variable domain (rest looked up from reference TRBV7-9 and TRBJ2-1): DTGVSQNPRHKITKRGQNVTFRCDPISEHNRLYWYRQTLGQGPEFLTYFQNEAQLEKSRLLSDRFSAERPKGSFSTLEIQRTEQGDSAMYLCASDPSGSSYNEQFFGPGTRLTVL.

The DNA of the CDR3 is TGTGCCAGCGCGGGACAGCAAAATGAAAAACTGTTTTTT. Amino acid sequence: CASAGQQNEKLFF. V gene TRBV18 combines with J gene TRBJ1-4, with 7 bases aligning to TRBD1. Germline trimming cut 8 bases from V and 5 bases from J; bases unmatched to any gene: 5. CDR3 size: 13 residues. CDR1 is KGHSH and CDR2 is LQKENI in the germline V gene.

CDR3 sequence (DNA): TGTGCCAGCAGGCGGGACAGGGGCCCTCCGACCTACGAGCAGTACTTC. Amino acid sequence: CASRRDRGPPTYEQYF. The chain combines TRBV28 with TRBJ2-7; 10 bases map to TRBD1. V shed 6 bases, J shed 2 bases, and the junction held 10 bases outside the gene matches. Germline V gene data show CDR1 as MDHEN and CDR2 as SYDVKM. There are 16 residues in the CDR3.

In nucleotides, the CDR3 is TGTGCCAGCAGTGAAGGGGTAGCGGGAGTAGGGGAGACCCAGTACTTC. Translation gives CASSEGVAGVGETQYF. V gene TRBV6-1 combines with J gene TRBJ2-5; 9 nucleotides match TRBD2. The CDR3 runs 16 residues. With V trimmed by 1 base and J by 5 bases, 8 bases remained unmatched. Germline lookup yields CDR1 MNHNS and CDR2 SASEGT.

V is TRBV5-4 and J is TRBJ2-7, with a tentative D call TRBD2 (6 bases). This CDR3 contains 14 residues. Trimming shortened V by 4 bases and J by 3 bases, and 14 bases separated the two germline ends. Per germline, CDR1 SGHNT and CDR2 YYREEE (reference sequence). CDR3 in amino acids: CASSPKEGNYEQYF. The CDR3 DNA reads as TGTGCCAGCAGCCCCAAGGAGGGGAACTACGAGCAGTACTTC.

This chain connects TRBV30 to TRBJ2-1, with TRBD2 as a possible D gene (5 bases). CDR1 is GTSNPN and CDR2 is SVGIG in the germline V gene (reference sequence). Trimming removed 2 bases at V and 6 bases at J, with 8 bases between. This CDR3 is 12 amino acids long. Written as DNA, the CDR3 is TGTGCCTGGAGTCGGCTAGCCAATGAGCAGTTCTTC. Residues: CAWSRLANEQFF.

The genes are TRBV4-3 and TRBJ1-3, with unresolved D. V lost 1 base, J lost 0 bases, and 7 bases lay in between. The CDR3 extends over 15 amino acids. The germline V gene encodes CDR1 LGHNA and CDR2 YSLEER. This CDR3 is CASSQGAGSGNTIYF. The CDR3 nucleotides read TGCGCCAGCAGCCAAGGGGCAGGCTCTGGAAACACCATATATTTT.

The J gene is TRBJ2-7, the V gene TRBV7-2; possible D gene TRBD2, 5 bases. CDR3 length: 16 residues. The V end lost 5 bases, the J end lost 2 bases, and 19 bases lay between the germline ends. Per germline, CDR1 SGHTA and CDR2 FQGNSA. CDR3 sequence: CASSPPDWTPTYEQYF. DNA for the CDR3: TGTGCCAGCAGCCCCCCTGATTGGACTCCTACCTACGAGCAGTACTTC.

The CDR3: CASSATGGRGSGRFTGELFF. The DNA for the CDR3 is TGTGCCAGCAGTGCCACAGGGGGCCGGGGTAGCGGGAGATTTACCGGGGAGCTGTTTTTT. The V gene is TRBV6-1, the J gene TRBJ2-2; the D gene could be TRBD1 or TRBD2 (9 bases each). V lost 4 bases and J lost 5, with 29 bases in between. The germline CDR1 and CDR2 sequences are MNHNS and SASEGT. This CDR3 has 20 residues.

The CDR3 region is CASLRGVYEQYF. Written as DNA, the CDR3 is TGTGCCAGCCTTCGGGGAGTTTACGAGCAGTACTTC. The J gene is TRBJ2-7, the V gene TRBV9; tentative D call: TRBD2 (5 bases). Between the trimmed V and J ends, which lost 7 bases and 4 bases, there was a span of 12 bases. Germline V gives CDR1 SGDLS, CDR2 YYNGEE. CDR3 length: 12 amino acids.

The rearrangement links TRBV7-2 to TRBJ2-3, with 13 nucleotides matching TRBD2. This CDR3 has 19 residues. Per the germline V gene, CDR1 is SGHTA and CDR2 is FQGNSA. The J segment lost 2 bases and the V segment lost 2 bases, leaving 10 bases of the junction unmatched. The CDR3 loop reads CASSLKWGGLAGNTDTQYF. CDR3 DNA: TGTGCCAGCAGCTTAAAGTGGGGGGGACTAGCGGGAAACACAGATACGCAGTATTTT.

J is TRBJ2-1 and V is TRBV4-2, with 16 nucleotides matching TRBD2. Germline trimming cut 1 base from V and 5 bases from J; bases unmatched to any gene: 8. Germline V lookup: CDR1 LGHNA, CDR2 YNFKEQ. This CDR3 is 19 amino acids long. The CDR3 reads CASSQGLGLAGGLNNEQFF. CDR3 DNA: TGTGCCAGCAGCCAAGGCCTGGGACTAGCGGGAGGGCTCAACAATGAGCAGTTCTTC.

Comments on this clone: Other DNA sequences in this sample translate to the same CDR3. The gene calls are TRBV7-9 and TRBJ2-3; 9 bases map to TRBD1. CDR1 is SEHNR and CDR2 is FQNEAQ in the germline V gene (reference sequence). This CDR3 has 14 residues. After removal of 10 bases from V and 0 bases from J, the junction contained 5 bases not matched to a gene. The CDR3: CATTGTGSTDTQYF. CDR3 bases: TGTGCCACCACCGGGACAGGGAGCACAGATACGCAGTATTTT. Full variable domain (rest looked up from reference TRBV7-9 and TRBJ2-3): DTGVSQNPRHKITKRGQNVTFRCDPISEHNRLYWYRQTLGQGPEFLTYFQNEAQLEKSRLLSDRFSAERPKGSFSTLEIQRTEQGDSAMYLCATTGTGSTDTQYFGPGTRLTVL.

J is TRBJ2-3 and V is TRBV3-1 (or the pseudogene TRBV3-2); D possibly corresponds to TRBD1 (5 bases). Germline V gene data show CDR1 as LGHDT and CDR2 as YNNKEL (reference sequence). V was pared by 5 bases and J by 5 bases, with 8 bases between. CDR3 length: 12 residues. The CDR3 is CASSSRVDTQYF. The DNA for the CDR3 is TGTGCCAGCAGCTCCAGGGTAGATACGCAGTATTTT.

This chain links TRBV4-1 with TRBJ1-4; TRBD1 agrees at 10 bases. Germline-derived CDR1 and CDR2 are MGHRA and YSYEKL. The CDR3 totals 19 residues. V shed 2 bases and J 3 bases; nucleotides not matched to a gene: 12. In nucleotides, the CDR3 is TGCGCCAGCAGCCAAATCCGGGACAGGGGACCTCGACCTAATGAAAAACTGTTTTTT. Its translation is CASSQIRDRGPRPNEKLFF.

The sample holds one count of this clone. The rearrangement uses TRBV11-2 and TRBJ1-2; D gene unclear. With 5 bases removed from V and 7 bases from J, the gap between germline ends came to 11 bases. Germline V CDR1 and CDR2: SGHAT, FQNNGV. There are 12 residues in the CDR3. The CDR3 nucleotides are TGTGCCAGCAGCCTCCGTCTTCGTGGCTACACCTTC. Protein product: CASSLRLRGYTF.